These T cell receptor beta chains were read from a single sample in a study of blood T cells in healthy people across ages. TCRdb analysed the 5' RACE reads with MiXCR anew, one entry per CDR3 protein. The sample carries approximately 1,000,000 distinct CDR3 sequences, under 40% recorded once. Sequencing was performed on blood. The origin of the receptors is a man younger than 30 in good health. Both conserved end residues are part of each CDR3. The order of the fields is J gene, clone size, D gene, V gene, CDR3 DNA, CDR3 protein. A D gene is named only where the DNA matches it firmly. Clone size is stated in some rows and not others, as once, few, many or a class when expanded.

j_call: TRBJ2-1; clone_size: -; d_call: -; v_call: TRBV13; cdr3_nt: TGTGCCAGCAGCTCTGAGATGGGTGAGCAGTTCTTC; cdr3_aa: CASSSEMGEQFF
j_call: TRBJ1-3; clone_size: once; d_call: -; v_call: TRBV4-3; cdr3_nt: TGCGCCAGCAGCCAGTCGGGCTCTGGAAACACCATATATTTT; cdr3_aa: CASSQSGSGNTIYF
j_call: TRBJ1-2; clone_size: few; d_call: -; v_call: TRBV10-3; cdr3_nt: TGTGCCATCAGTGATGTGGGGGATAACTATGGCTACACCTTC; cdr3_aa: CAISDVGDNYGYTF
j_call: TRBJ1-4; clone_size: -; d_call: TRBD1; v_call: TRBV12-3/TRBV12-4; cdr3_nt: TGTGCCAGCAGCACAGGGGGCTGGGATGAAAAACTGTTTTTT; cdr3_aa: CASSTGGWDEKLFF
j_call: TRBJ2-7; clone_size: few; d_call: -; v_call: TRBV20-1; cdr3_nt: TGCAGTGCCAGACCAAGGGTTAGCTCCTACGAGCAGTACTTC; cdr3_aa: CSARPRVSSYEQYF
j_call: TRBJ2-3; clone_size: -; d_call: -; v_call: TRBV6-1; cdr3_nt: TGTGCCAGCAGTAATCGGGCAGGGGGGACAGATACGCAGTATTTT; cdr3_aa: CASSNRAGGTDTQYF
j_call: TRBJ2-7; clone_size: -; d_call: -; v_call: TRBV20-1; cdr3_nt: TGCAGTGCTAGTAGGTCTCCGCTCCTCCACGAGCAGTACTTC; cdr3_aa: CSASRSPLLHEQYF
j_call: TRBJ1-1; clone_size: -; d_call: TRBD1; v_call: TRBV18; cdr3_nt: TGTGCCAGCTCAGATTCCTTGACAGGGGATGGAGCTTTCTTT; cdr3_aa: CASSDSLTGDGAFF
j_call: TRBJ2-2; clone_size: -; d_call: -; v_call: TRBV5-6; cdr3_nt: TGTGCCAGCAGCTACCTTAACGGGGAGCTGTTTTTT; cdr3_aa: CASSYLNGELFF
j_call: TRBJ1-4; clone_size: few; d_call: -; v_call: TRBV12-3/TRBV12-4; cdr3_nt: TGTGCCAGCAGTTTGAATCCGGGGGAAAAACTGTTTTTT; cdr3_aa: CASSLNPGEKLFF
j_call: TRBJ1-1; clone_size: -; d_call: TRBD1; v_call: TRBV14; cdr3_nt: TGTGCCAGCACTACGCGGACAGGGATAGGTTCTGGCACTGAAGCTTTCTTT; cdr3_aa: CASTTRTGIGSGTEAFF
j_call: TRBJ2-3; clone_size: -; d_call: -; v_call: TRBV6-2/TRBV6-3; cdr3_nt: TGTGCCAGCACCAATGTTCGGGGGACCACAGATACGCAGTATTTT; cdr3_aa: CASTNVRGTTDTQYF
j_call: TRBJ1-2; clone_size: once; d_call: -; v_call: TRBV4-3; cdr3_nt: TGCGCCAGCAGCCCTGGACAGAGAAGTTACTGTGGCTACACCTTC; cdr3_aa: CASSPGQRSYCGYTF
j_call: TRBJ1-2; clone_size: few; d_call: -; v_call: TRBV4-1; cdr3_nt: TGCGCCAGCAGCCAGATAGAAAGGACGGGCTATGGCTACACCTTC; cdr3_aa: CASSQIERTGYGYTF
j_call: TRBJ1-5; clone_size: -; d_call: -; v_call: TRBV28; cdr3_nt: TGTGCCAGCATTGATCAGCCCCAGCATTTT; cdr3_aa: CASIDQPQHF
j_call: TRBJ2-3; clone_size: few; d_call: -; v_call: TRBV7-2; cdr3_nt: TGTGCCAGCAGCTTAGCGGGGTATAGGGCAGATACGCAGTATTTT; cdr3_aa: CASSLAGYRADTQYF
j_call: TRBJ2-1; clone_size: few; d_call: -; v_call: TRBV9; cdr3_nt: TGTGCCAGCAGCGCCCGGGACCCCATGTACCTCTACAATGAGCAGTTCTTC; cdr3_aa: CASSARDPMYLYNEQFF
j_call: TRBJ2-1; clone_size: many; d_call: -; v_call: TRBV25-1; cdr3_nt: TGTGCCAGTACGCTCTCCTACAATGAGCAGTTCTTC; cdr3_aa: CASTLSYNEQFF
j_call: TRBJ2-7; clone_size: -; d_call: -; v_call: TRBV10-3; cdr3_nt: TGTGCCATCAGTGATAGGGGAAACTCCTACGAGCAGTACTTC; cdr3_aa: CAISDRGNSYEQYF
j_call: TRBJ1-4; clone_size: few; d_call: -; v_call: TRBV25-1; cdr3_nt: TGTGCCAGCAGTGAATGGGGGGGCGCGGGTGAAAAACTGTTTTTT; cdr3_aa: CASSEWGGAGEKLFF